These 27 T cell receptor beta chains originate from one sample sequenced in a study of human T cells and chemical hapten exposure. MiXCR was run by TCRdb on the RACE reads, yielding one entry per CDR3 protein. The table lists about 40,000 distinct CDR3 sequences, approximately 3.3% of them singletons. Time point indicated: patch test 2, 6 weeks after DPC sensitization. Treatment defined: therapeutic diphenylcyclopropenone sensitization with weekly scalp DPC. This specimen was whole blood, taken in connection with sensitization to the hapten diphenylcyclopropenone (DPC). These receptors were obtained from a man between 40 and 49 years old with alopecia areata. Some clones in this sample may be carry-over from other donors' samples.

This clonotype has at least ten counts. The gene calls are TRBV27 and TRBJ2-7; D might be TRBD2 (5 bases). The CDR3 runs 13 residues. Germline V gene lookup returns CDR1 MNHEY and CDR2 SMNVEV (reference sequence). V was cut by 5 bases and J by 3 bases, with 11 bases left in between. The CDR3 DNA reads TGTGCCAGCAGTGCCGGGATCTTCTACGAGCAGTACTTC. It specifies CASSAGIFYEQYF.

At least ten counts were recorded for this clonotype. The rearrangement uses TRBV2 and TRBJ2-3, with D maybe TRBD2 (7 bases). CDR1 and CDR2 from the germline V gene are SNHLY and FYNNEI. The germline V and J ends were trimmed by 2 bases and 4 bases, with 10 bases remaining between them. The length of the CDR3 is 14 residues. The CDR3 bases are TGTGCCAGCAGTGAAAAGGGGGGGGCAGATACGCAGTATTTT. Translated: CASSEKGGADTQYF.

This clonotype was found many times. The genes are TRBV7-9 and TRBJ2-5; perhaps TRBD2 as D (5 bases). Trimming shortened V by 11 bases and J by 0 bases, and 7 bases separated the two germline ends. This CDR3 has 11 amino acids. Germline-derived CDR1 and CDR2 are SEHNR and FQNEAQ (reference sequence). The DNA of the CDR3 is TGTGCCTCGGAGGACCAAGAGACCCAGTACTTC. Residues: CASEDQETQYF.

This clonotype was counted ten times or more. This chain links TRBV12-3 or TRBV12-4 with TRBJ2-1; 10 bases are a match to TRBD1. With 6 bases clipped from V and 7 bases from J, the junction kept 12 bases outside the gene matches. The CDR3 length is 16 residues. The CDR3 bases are TGTGCCAGCAGCCCACCCCCGGGACAGGGGAGAAATGAGCAGTTCTTC. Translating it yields CASSPPPGQGRNEQFF.

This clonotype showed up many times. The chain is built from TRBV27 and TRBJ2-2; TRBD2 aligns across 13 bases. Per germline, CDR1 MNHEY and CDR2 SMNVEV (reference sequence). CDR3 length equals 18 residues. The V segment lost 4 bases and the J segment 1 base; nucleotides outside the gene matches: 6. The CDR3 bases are TGTGCCAGCAGTTACTGGACTAGCGGGGGCCTGAACACCGGGGAGCTGTTTTTT. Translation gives CASSYWTSGGLNTGELFF.

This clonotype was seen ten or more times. CDR3 sequence: CASSRERYRANEKLFF. In DNA, the CDR3 is TGCGCCAGCAGCCGAGAGAGGTATAGGGCTAATGAAAAACTGTTTTTT. The J gene is TRBJ1-4, the V gene TRBV4-1; no firm D call. The CDR3 consists of 16 residues. From germline, CDR1 is MGHRA and CDR2 YSYEKL. The V and J ends lost 4 bases and 3 bases respectively, with 15 bases between them.

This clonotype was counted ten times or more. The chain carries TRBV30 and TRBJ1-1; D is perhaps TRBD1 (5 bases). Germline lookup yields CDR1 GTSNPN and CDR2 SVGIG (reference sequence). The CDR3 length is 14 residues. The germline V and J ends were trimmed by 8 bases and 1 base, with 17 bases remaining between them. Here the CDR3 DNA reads TGTGCCGGAATGGGGGAGTGGAGGAACACTGAAGCTTTCTTT. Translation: CAGMGEWRNTEAFF.

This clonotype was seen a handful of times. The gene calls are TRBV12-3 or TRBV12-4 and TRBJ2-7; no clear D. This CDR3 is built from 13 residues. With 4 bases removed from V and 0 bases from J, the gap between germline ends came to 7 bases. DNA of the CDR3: TGTGCCAGCAGTTGGTACCTCTCCTACGAGCAGTACTTC. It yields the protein CASSWYLSYEQYF.

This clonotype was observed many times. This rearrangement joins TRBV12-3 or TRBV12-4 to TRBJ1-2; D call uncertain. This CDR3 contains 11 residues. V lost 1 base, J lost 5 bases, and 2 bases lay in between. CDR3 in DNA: TGTGCCAGCAGTTTAGGGTATGGCTACACCTTC. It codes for CASSLGYGYTF.

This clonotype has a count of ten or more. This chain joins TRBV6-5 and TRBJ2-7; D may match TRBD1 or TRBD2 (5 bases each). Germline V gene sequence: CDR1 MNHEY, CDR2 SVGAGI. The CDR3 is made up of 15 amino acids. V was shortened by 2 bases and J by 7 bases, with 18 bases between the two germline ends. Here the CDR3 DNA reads TGTGCCAGCAGTTACACCGGGACGCCTTACGAGGAGCAGTACTTC. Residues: CASSYTGTPYEEQYF.

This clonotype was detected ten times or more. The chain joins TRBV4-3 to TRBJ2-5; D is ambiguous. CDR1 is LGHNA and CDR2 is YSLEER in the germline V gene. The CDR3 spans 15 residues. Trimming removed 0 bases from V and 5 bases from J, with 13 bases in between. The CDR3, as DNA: TGCGCCAGCAGCCAAGAAAAATATGTCGGGGAGACCCAGTACTTC. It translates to CASSQEKYVGETQYF.

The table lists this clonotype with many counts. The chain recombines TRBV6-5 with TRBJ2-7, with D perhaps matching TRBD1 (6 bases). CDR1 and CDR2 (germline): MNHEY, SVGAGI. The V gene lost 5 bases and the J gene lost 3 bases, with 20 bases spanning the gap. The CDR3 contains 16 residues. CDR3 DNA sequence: TGTGCCAGCAGTCGAATCGCCGGGACAACCTTCTACGAGCAGTACTTC. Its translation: CASSRIAGTTFYEQYF.

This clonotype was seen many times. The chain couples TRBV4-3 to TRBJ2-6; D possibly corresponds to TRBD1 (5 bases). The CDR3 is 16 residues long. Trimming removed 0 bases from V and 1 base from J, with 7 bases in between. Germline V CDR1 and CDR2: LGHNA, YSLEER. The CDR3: CASSQDRQSGANVLTF. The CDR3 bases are TGCGCCAGCAGCCAAGATCGACAGTCTGGGGCCAACGTCCTGACTTTC.

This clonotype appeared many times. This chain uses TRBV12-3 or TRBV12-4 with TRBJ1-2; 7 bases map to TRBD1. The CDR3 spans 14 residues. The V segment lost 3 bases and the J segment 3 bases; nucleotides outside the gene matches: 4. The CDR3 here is CASSFIRGDYGYTF. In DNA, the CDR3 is TGTGCCAGCAGTTTTATCAGGGGGGACTATGGCTACACCTTC.

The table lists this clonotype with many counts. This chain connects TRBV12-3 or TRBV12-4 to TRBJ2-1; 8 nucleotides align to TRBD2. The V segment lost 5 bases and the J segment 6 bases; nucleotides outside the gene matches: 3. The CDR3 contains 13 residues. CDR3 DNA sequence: TGTGCCAGCAGTACCGGGACTAGCAATGAGCAGTTCTTC. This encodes CASSTGTSNEQFF.

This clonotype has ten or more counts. CDR3 loop: CASSLALESGGLNTEAFF. For the CDR3, the DNA is TGTGCCAGCAGCTTAGCGCTTGAGTCAGGAGGCTTGAACACTGAAGCTTTCTTT. The rearrangement joins TRBV7-8 to TRBJ1-1; D is unclear. The CDR3 runs to 18 residues. V was shortened by 0 bases and J by 0 bases, with 17 bases between the two germline ends. Per the germline V gene, CDR1 is SGHVS and CDR2 is FQNEAQ. The variable domain in full, completed from reference TRBV7-8 and TRBJ1-1, reads GAGVSQSPRYKVAKRGQDVALRCDPISGHVSLFWYQQALGQGPEFLTYFQNEAQLDKSGLPSDRFFAERPEGSVSTLKIQRTQQEDSAVYLCASSLALESGGLNTEAFFGQGTRLTVV.

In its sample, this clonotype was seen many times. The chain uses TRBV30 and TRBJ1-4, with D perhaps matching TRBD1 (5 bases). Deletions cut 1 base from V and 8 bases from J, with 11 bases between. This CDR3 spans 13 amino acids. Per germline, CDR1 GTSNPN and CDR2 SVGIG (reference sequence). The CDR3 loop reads CAWSAGTDEKLFF. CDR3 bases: TGTGCCTGGAGTGCAGGGACTGACGAAAAACTGTTTTTT.

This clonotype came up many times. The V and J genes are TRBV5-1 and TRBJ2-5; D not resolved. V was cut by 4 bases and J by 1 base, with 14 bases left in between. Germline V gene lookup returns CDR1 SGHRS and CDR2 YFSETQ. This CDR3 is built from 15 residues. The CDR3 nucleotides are TGCGCCAGCAGCCCCGGAGCACATTTCCAAGAGACCCAGTACTTC. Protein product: CASSPGAHFQETQYF.

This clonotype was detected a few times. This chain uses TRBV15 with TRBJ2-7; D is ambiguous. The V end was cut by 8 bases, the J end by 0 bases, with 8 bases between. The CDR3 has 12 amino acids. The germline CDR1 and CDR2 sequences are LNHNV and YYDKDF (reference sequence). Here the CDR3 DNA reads TGTGCCACCTCCAAAAACTCCTACGAGCAGTACTTC. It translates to CATSKNSYEQYF.

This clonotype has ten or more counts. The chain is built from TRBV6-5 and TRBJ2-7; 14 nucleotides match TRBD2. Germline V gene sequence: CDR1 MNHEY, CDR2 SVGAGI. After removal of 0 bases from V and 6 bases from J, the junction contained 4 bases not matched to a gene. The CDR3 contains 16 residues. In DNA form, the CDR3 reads TGTGCCAGCAGTTACTCGGGACTAGCGGGAGATATCGAGCAGTACTTC. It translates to CASSYSGLAGDIEQYF.

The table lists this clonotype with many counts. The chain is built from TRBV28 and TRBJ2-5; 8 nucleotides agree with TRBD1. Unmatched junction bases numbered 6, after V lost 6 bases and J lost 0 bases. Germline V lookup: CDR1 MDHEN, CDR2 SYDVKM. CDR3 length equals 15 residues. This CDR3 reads CASSSTGAYQETQYF. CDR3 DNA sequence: TGTGCCAGCAGCTCGACAGGGGCGTACCAAGAGACCCAGTACTTC. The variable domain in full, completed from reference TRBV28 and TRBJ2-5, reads DVKVTQSSRYLVKRTGEKVFLECVQDMDHENMFWYRQDPGLGLRLIYFSYDVKMKEKGDIPEGYSVSREKKERFSLILESASTNQTSMYLCASSSTGAYQETQYFGPGTRLLVL.

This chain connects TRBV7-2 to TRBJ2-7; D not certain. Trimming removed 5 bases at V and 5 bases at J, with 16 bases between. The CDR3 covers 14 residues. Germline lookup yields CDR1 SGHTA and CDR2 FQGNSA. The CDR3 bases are TGTGCCAGCAGCCCCCTCCCAAGATACGACGAGCAGTACTTC. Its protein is CASSPLPRYDEQYF.

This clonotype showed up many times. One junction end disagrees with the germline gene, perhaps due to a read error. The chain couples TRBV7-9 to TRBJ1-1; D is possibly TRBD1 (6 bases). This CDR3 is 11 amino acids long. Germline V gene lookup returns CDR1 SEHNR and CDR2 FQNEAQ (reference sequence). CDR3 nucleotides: TGTGCCAGCAGCTTAAGCAGGGGTGCTATCTTT. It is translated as CASSLSRGAIF.

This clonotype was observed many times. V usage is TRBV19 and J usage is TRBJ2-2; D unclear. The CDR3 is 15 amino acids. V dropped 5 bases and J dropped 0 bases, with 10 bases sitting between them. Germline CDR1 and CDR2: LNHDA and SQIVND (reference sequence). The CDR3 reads CASSRKSTNTGELFF. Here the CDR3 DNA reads TGTGCCAGTAGTCGTAAGTCAACGAACACCGGGGAGCTGTTTTTT.

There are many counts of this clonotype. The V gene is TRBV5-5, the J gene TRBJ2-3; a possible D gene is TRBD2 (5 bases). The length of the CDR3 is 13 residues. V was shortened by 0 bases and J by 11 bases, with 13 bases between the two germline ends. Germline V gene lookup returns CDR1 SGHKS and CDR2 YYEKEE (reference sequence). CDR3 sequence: CASSLGAGVRQYF. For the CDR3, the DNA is TGTGCCAGCAGCTTGGGGGCCGGGGTTAGGCAGTATTTT.

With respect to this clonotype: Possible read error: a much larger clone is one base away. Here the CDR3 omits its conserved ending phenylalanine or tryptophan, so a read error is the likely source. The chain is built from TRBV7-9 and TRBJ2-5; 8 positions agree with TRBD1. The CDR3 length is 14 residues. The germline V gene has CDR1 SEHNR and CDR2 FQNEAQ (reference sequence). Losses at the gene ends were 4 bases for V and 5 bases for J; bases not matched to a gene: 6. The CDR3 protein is CASSSGTGVETQYL. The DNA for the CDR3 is TGTGCCAGCAGCTCAGGGACAGGAGTGGAGACCCAGTACCTC.

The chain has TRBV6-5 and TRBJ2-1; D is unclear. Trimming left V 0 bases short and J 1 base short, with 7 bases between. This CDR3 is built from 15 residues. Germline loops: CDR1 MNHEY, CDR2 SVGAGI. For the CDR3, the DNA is TGTGCCAGCAGTTACTCAGTGAGTTCCTACAATGAGCAGTTCTTC. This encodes CASSYSVSSYNEQFF.